These 16 T cell receptor beta chains were sequenced from one sample in a study of blood T cell repertoires in COVID-19. Sequencing used immunoSEQ multiplex PCR; TCRdb keeps in-frame clones, though not all of them. The sample contains 110,000 or so clones, 75% to 90% of which appear only once. Sequenced material: peripheral blood. These receptor sequences come from a man aged 65-85 years with active or convalescent COVID-19.

The count of this clone is one. CDR3 protein: CASRTPGVGNQPQHF. The CDR3 region has the DNA TGTGCCAGCAGAACTCCAGGGGTCGGCAATCAGCCCCAGCATTTT. This chain joins TRBV6-5 and TRBJ1-5, with D perhaps matching TRBD1 (6 bases). V lost 6 bases and J 2 bases, leaving 14 bases between the germline ends. The CDR3 runs to 15 residues. Germline CDR1 MNHEY, CDR2 SVGAGI.

This chain joins TRBV7-8 and TRBJ2-6; 12 positions match TRBD1. The V segment lost 5 bases and the J segment 3 bases; nucleotides outside the gene matches: 8. Germline V gene data show CDR1 as SGHVS and CDR2 as FQNEAQ. CDR3 length: 18 residues. DNA for the CDR3: TGTGCCAGCAGCGCGTCGGGACAGGGGGCGCTTGGGGCCAACGTCCTGACTTTC. This translates into CASSASGQGALGANVLTF.

This chain uses TRBV7-8 with TRBJ2-2; 9 bases line up with TRBD2. V was clipped by 1 base and J by 4 bases; unmatched bases: 13. The germline gives CDR1 SGHVS, CDR2 FQNEAQ. The CDR3 is 19 residues long. The CDR3 loop reads CASSLGGGRAFVFTGELFF. DNA of the CDR3: TGTGCCAGCAGCTTAGGGGGCGGGAGGGCCTTTGTGTTCACCGGGGAGCTGTTTTTT.

The V gene is TRBV5-5, the J gene TRBJ1-2, with 7 bases identical to TRBD1. The CDR3 consists of 13 residues. Germline V gene lookup returns CDR1 SGHKS and CDR2 YYEKEE (reference sequence). V dropped 0 bases and J dropped 7; count of bases not matched to a gene: 3. CDR3 nucleotides: TGTGCCAGCAGCTTGGCAGGGGGGTTTGGCTACACCTTC. Encoded protein: CASSLAGGFGYTF. The variable domain in full, completed from reference TRBV5-5 and TRBJ1-2, reads DAGVTQSPTHLIKTRGQQVTLRCSPISGHKSVSWYQQVLGQGPQFIFQYYEKEERGRGNFPDRFSARQFPNYSSELNVNALLLGDSALYLCASSLAGGFGYTFGSGTRLTVV.

The chain combines TRBV5-6 with TRBJ2-1; no definite D call. Germline V gene lookup returns CDR1 SGHDT and CDR2 YYEEEE. Trimming pared 4 bases from V and 4 bases from J, leaving 3 bases between. This CDR3 has 11 residues. CDR3: CASSTYNEQFF. Here the CDR3 DNA reads TGTGCCAGCAGCACTTACAATGAGCAGTTCTTC.

V and J are TRBV7-8 and TRBJ2-7; 11 nucleotides match TRBD1. Unmatched junction bases numbered 10, after V lost 3 bases and J lost 12 bases. This CDR3 contains 14 residues. CDR1 and CDR2 (germline): SGHVS, FQNEAQ. The CDR3 sequence is CASSLWTGGSLPYF. DNA of the CDR3: TGTGCCAGCAGCTTGTGGACAGGGGGCTCGCTCCCGTACTTC.

The chain uses TRBV24-1 and TRBJ1-5, with D perhaps TRBD1 (5 bases). The CDR3 covers 17 residues. Germline V CDR1 and CDR2: KGHDR, SFDVKD. The V end was cut by 6 bases, the J end by 1 base, with 18 bases between. In DNA, the CDR3 is TGTGCCACCAGTAGCGGGACTATAACATCGAGCAATCAGCCCCAGCATTTT. Amino acids: CATSSGTITSSNQPQHF.

This chain joins TRBV5-4 and TRBJ2-1; possible D gene TRBD1, 5 bases. V lost 5 bases, J lost 0 bases, and 12 bases lay in between. This CDR3 comprises 15 residues. Germline V CDR1 and CDR2: SGHNT, YYREEE (reference sequence). DNA for the CDR3: TGTGCCAGCAGTTTCGACAGCTCCTCCTACAATGAGCAGTTCTTC. This sequence encodes CASSFDSSSYNEQFF. The variable domain in full, completed from reference TRBV5-4 and TRBJ2-1, reads ETGVTQSPTHLIKTRGQQVTLRCSSQSGHNTVSWYQQALGQGPQFIFQYYREEENGRGNFPPRFSGLQFPNYSSELNVNALELDDSALYLCASSFDSSSYNEQFFGPGTRLTVL.

The chain couples TRBV9 to TRBJ2-1; no clear D. The CDR3 totals 15 residues. Germline loops: CDR1 SGDLS, CDR2 YYNGEE. V dropped 0 bases and J dropped 7 bases, with 14 bases sitting between them. This CDR3 is CASSVGGNLLNEQFF. The CDR3, as DNA: TGTGCCAGCAGCGTAGGCGGAAATTTATTGAATGAGCAGTTCTTC.

The table lists this clone with a count of one. The V call is TRBV12-3 or TRBV12-4, the J call TRBJ2-7; perhaps TRBD1 as D (6 bases). This CDR3 has 13 residues. V was pared by 5 bases and J by 7 bases, with 15 bases between. CDR3 amino acids: CASSDQGKWEQYF. In DNA form, the CDR3 reads TGTGCCAGCAGTGACCAGGGGAAGTGGGAGCAGTACTTC.

The rearrangement uses TRBV18 and TRBJ1-2, with 7 positions matching TRBD1. Germline V gives CDR1 KGHSH, CDR2 LQKENI. CDR3 length: 15 amino acids. V lost 2 bases to trimming and J lost 2 bases; unmatched junction nucleotides: 5. The CDR3 reads CASSPTGQVNYGYTF. CDR3 DNA: TGTGCCAGCTCACCAACCGGACAGGTGAACTATGGCTACACCTTC.

In this sample, this clone turned up once. The chain links TRBV28 to TRBJ1-2, with no clear D. The germline V gene has CDR1 MDHEN and CDR2 SYDVKM. The CDR3 contains 12 residues. Trimming left V 6 bases short and J 4 bases short, with 9 bases between. This CDR3 is CASRSVVYGYTF. Here the CDR3 DNA reads TGTGCCAGCAGGAGTGTGGTCTATGGCTACACCTTC.

This clone was observed a single time. The chain is built from TRBV5-4 and TRBJ2-2, with D unclear. Germline V gene lookup returns CDR1 SGHNT and CDR2 YYREEE (reference sequence). The CDR3 runs 13 residues. Trimming shortened V by 6 bases and J by 2 bases, and 8 bases separated the two germline ends. For the CDR3, the DNA is TGTGCCAGCAACTATTACAACACCGGGGAGCTGTTTTTT. It specifies CASNYYNTGELFF.

The rearrangement joins TRBV7-2 to TRBJ2-2, with TRBD2 matching 9 bases. V was clipped by 5 bases and J by 8 bases; unmatched bases: 9. The CDR3 has 15 amino acids. Germline V gene data show CDR1 as SGHTA and CDR2 as FQGNSA. CDR3 sequence: CASSHRTSDGGELFF. The DNA for the CDR3 is TGTGCCAGCAGCCACCGGACTAGCGATGGGGGGGAGCTGTTTTTT.

V and J are TRBV18 and TRBJ1-1; unclear D gene. The CDR3 has 13 amino acids. Germline V gives CDR1 KGHSH, CDR2 LQKENI. V lost 0 bases, J lost 3 bases, and 5 bases lay in between. This CDR3 reads CASSPPRDTEAFF. The CDR3 coding sequence is TGTGCCAGCTCACCACCGCGGGACACTGAAGCTTTCTTT.

V is TRBV7-9 and J is TRBJ1-5; D gene uncertain. Germline CDR1 is SEHNR and CDR2 is FQNEAQ (reference sequence). This CDR3 is 13 amino acids long. Trimming cost V 3 bases and J 5 bases, with 8 bases left between them. The CDR3, as DNA: TGTGCCAGCAGCTTCTTGAGGGATCAGCCCCAGCATTTT. This encodes CASSFLRDQPQHF.